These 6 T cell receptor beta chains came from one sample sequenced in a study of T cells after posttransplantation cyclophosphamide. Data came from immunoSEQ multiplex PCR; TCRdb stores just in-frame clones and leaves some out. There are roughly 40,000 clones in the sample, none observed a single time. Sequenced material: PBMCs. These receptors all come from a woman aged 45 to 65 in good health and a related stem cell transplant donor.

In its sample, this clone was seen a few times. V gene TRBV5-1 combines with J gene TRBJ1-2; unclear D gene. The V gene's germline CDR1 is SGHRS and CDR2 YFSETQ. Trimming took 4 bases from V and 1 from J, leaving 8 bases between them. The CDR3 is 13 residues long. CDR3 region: CASSANGNYGYTF. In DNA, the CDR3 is TGCGCCAGCAGCGCTAACGGTAACTATGGCTACACCTTC.

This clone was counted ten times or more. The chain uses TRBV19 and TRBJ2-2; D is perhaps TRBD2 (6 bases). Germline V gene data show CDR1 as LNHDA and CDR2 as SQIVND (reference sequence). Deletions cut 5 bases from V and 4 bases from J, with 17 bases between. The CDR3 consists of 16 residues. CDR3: CASSSSGVMGTGELFF. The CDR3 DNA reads TGTGCCAGTAGTTCCTCGGGGGTGATGGGCACCGGGGAGCTGTTTTTT.

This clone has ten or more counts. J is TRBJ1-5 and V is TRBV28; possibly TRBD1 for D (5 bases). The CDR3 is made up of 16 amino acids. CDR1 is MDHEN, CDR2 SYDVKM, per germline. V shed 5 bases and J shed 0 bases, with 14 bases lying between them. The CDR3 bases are TGTGCCAGCAGTCTCCCCCAGGGATCTAGCAATCAGCCCCAGCATTTT. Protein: CASSLPQGSSNQPQHF.

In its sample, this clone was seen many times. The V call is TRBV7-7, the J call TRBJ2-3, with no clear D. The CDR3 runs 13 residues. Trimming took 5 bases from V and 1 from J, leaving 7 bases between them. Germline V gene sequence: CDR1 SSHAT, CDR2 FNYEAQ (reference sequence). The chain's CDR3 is CASSPSGTDTQYF. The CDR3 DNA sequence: TGTGCCAGCAGCCCCTCGGGCACAGATACGCAGTATTTT.

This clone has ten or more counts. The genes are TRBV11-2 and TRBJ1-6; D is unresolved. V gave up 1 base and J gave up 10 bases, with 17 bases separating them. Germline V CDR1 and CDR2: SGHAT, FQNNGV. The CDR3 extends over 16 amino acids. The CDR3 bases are TGTGCCAGCAGCTTAGGGTCGGGAAGAGGTGGGTCACCCCTCCACTTT. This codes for CASSLGSGRGGSPLHF.

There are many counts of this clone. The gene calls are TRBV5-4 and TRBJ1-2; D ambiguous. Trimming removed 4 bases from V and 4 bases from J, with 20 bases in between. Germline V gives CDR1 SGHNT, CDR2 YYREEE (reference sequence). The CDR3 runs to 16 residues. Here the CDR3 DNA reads TGTGCCAGCAGCCCCGGGGAGGGCCAGAGGGCCTATGGCTACACCTTC. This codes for CASSPGEGQRAYGYTF.